The clone carrying this TCR beta chain was detected a few times. The sample comes from a study of human T cells and chemical hapten exposure. Whole-study context: 2% DPC was applied to around 2 cm by around 2 cm of upper inner arm skin for sensitization. Variability of per-sample TCR yields stemmed mainly from small differences in pooled library volume. Patch testing placed 0.01% DPC on the upper back, with readings at 6 days.

In TCRdb, the RACE reads were re-called with MiXCR into one record per CDR3 protein. The data hold about 82,000 distinct CDR3 sequences, with around a tenth observed a single time. The CDR3 consists of 11 residues. V gave up 9 bases and J gave up 4 bases, with 10 bases separating them. CDR1 is MNHEY, CDR2 SVGEGT, per germline. Time point specified: patch test 1, 2 weeks after DPC sensitization. Indicated treatment: therapeutic diphenylcyclopropenone sensitization with weekly scalp DPC. People who gave samples had alopecia, were 18 to 70 years old, and were suitable for DPC. This TCR came from a woman between 50 and 59 years old with alopecia areata. Some clones in this sample may be carry-over from other donors' samples. The V and J genes are TRBV6-2 or TRBV6-3 and TRBJ2-7; unclear D gene. The specimen comprised whole blood, sampled in connection with sensitization to the hapten diphenylcyclopropenone (DPC). The CDR3 coding sequence is TGTGCCAGTCAGGACCGATACGAGCAGTACTTC. It codes for CASQDRYEQYF.